This T cell receptor beta chain was captured by sequencing in a study of CD4 T cells in relation to SARS-CoV-2 and coronaviruses. Study at large: TCR beta CDR3s were sequenced after roughly eleven-day antigen culture of PBMCs.

Measured with immunoSEQ multiplex PCR; TCRdb has only the in-frame clones, and not every one. The sample has tens of thousands of clones; about three quarters are singletons. The germline gives CDR1 SEHNR, CDR2 FQNEAQ (reference sequence). The ends were cut back, 5 bases at V and 5 bases at J, with 9 bases in the middle. The CDR3 extends over 13 amino acids. A word on this clone: Its antigen is unidentified.

The rearrangement joins TRBV7-9 to TRBJ2-2; D is uncertain. Sequencing was performed on memory CD4+ T cells from PBMCs, cultured in vitro. The clonotype comes from an adult with COVID-19. The chain's CDR3 is CASSHTETGELFF. Written as DNA, the CDR3 is TGTGCCAGCAGCCATACTGAAACCGGGGAGCTGTTTTTT.